This is a list of T cell receptor beta chains from one sample in a study of tumor-infiltrating lymphocytes in primary liver carcinoma. TCRdb used MiXCR to reprocess the multiplex PCR reads, holding one entry per CDR3 protein. The table includes more than 30,000 distinct CDR3 sequences, over 65% detected once. The sample taken for sequencing was liver tumor tissue from sampling region 5. The receptor source for this set is a middle-aged man with primary liver carcinoma and hepatitis B virus infection. Both conserved end residues are part of each CDR3. The D gene is left open where the match is weak. Clone size appears in some rows only: once, few, many, or a class for an expanded clone.

J gene	V gene	D gene	clone size	CDR3 protein	CDR3 DNA
TRBJ1-2	TRBV5-1	NA	NA	CASSLTGAHCYTF	TGCGCCAGCAGCTTGACAGGAGCGCATTGCTACACATTC
TRBJ2-3	TRBV4-1	NA	few	CASSRGLSYTDTQYF	TGCGCCAGCAGCCGAGGTCTTTCCTACACAGATACGCAGTATTTT
TRBJ2-7	TRBV5-1	TRBD2	NA	CASILTSGSSYEQYF	TGCGCCAGCATATTGACTAGCGGGAGCTCCTACGAGCAGTACTTC
TRBJ2-1	TRBV6-2/TRBV6-3	NA	many	CASSEVGRKLSGEQFF	TGTGCCAGCAGCGAAGTAGGGAGAAAACTTAGTGGTGAGCAGTTCTTC
TRBJ2-4	TRBV4-2	TRBD1	NA	CASSQDLTGGKIIQYF	TGTGCCAGCAGCCAAGATCTAACAGGGGGAAAGATCATTCAGTACTTC
TRBJ1-2	TRBV30	NA	NA	CAWSNDGGGGYTF	TGTGCCTGGAGTAACGACGGGGGCGGAGGCTACACCTTC
TRBJ1-4	TRBV6-1	NA	NA	CASSAQGVTNEKLFF	TGTGCCAGCAGTGCACAGGGAGTTACTAATGAAAAACTGTTTTTT
TRBJ2-7	TRBV6-5	TRBD1	few	CASSRDRGYEQYF	TGTGCCAGCAGCCGGGACAGGGGCTACGAGCAGTACTTC
TRBJ2-1	TRBV19	NA	many	CASSMGGVSYNEQFF	TGTGCCAGTAGTATGGGTGGGGTTTCCTACAATGAGCAGTTCTTC
TRBJ2-7	TRBV4-2	TRBD2	NA	CVSSGKPGLAGGPHKQYF	TGTGTCAGCAGTGGAAAACCAGGACTAGCGGGAGGGCCACACAAGCAGTACTTC
TRBJ2-1	TRBV20-1	NA	few	CSASIQRAINEQFF	TGCAGTGCTAGTATACAGCGGGCTATCAATGAGCAGTTCTTC
TRBJ2-2	TRBV11-1	NA	NA	CASSFTRVIGGLFF	TGTGCCAGCAGCTTTACAAGGGTTATCGGGGGGCTGTTTTTT
TRBJ2-5	TRBV30	NA	NA	CAWRLRTTQYF	TGCGCCTGGAGACTGCGGACCACCCAGTACTTC
TRBJ2-3	TRBV11-2	NA	few	CASSLAVRSPSTDTQYF	TGTGCCAGCAGCTTAGCGGTGAGGTCGCCTAGCACAGATACGCAGTATTTT
TRBJ2-2	TRBV30	NA	NA	CASDGSSTEELFF	TGTGCTTCGGACGGATCGAGCACCGAGGAGCTGTTTTTT
TRBJ2-3	TRBV5-4	NA	few	CASSLAGENMQYF	TGTGCCAGCAGCTTGGCTGGGGAAAATATGCAGTATTTT
TRBJ2-6	TRBV11-2	NA	once	CASSEPPGRRLSRANVLTF	TGTGCCAGCAGCGAGCCCCCAGGACGGCGGCTCTCTAGGGCCAACGTCCTGACTTTC
TRBJ1-1	TRBV28	NA	NA	CTSRDQTTEAFF	TGTACCAGCCGCGATCAGACCACTGAGGCTTTCTTT
TRBJ2-2	TRBV5-5	TRBD2	NA	CTSSLASPSSGSWTWELFF	TGTACCAGCAGCTTGGCTTCTCCCAGTAGCGGGAGTTGGACCTGGGAGCTGTTTTTT
TRBJ2-3	TRBV11-2	TRBD2	NA	CASNLIAGGSNTDTRYF	TGTGCCAGCAACCTAATAGCGGGGGGGTCTAACACAGATACGCGGTATTTT
TRBJ2-5	TRBV11-2	NA	NA	CASSLTPGRGKEAQYF	TGTGCCAGCAGCCTAACTCCTGGTCGGGGGAAAGAGGCCCAGTACTTC
TRBJ2-1	TRBV11-2	TRBD2	large	CASSPQREGLGEQFF	TGTGCCAGCAGCCCCCAGCGGGAGGGATTGGGTGAGCAGTTCTTC
TRBJ2-1	TRBV7-9	NA	NA	CDSSLIYQGPKTNEQLF	TGTGACAGCAGCTTAATATATCAGGGGCCTAAAACAAATGAGCAACTCTTC
TRBJ2-7	TRBV28	TRBD2	NA	CASNPLAGEYEQYF	TGTGCCAGCAATCCACTAGCGGGAGAGTACGAGCAGTACTTC
TRBJ2-3	TRBV5-6	NA	NA	CASSLGSLSTDTQYF	TGTGCCAGCAGCTTGGGGTCTCTTAGCACAGATACGCAGTATTTT
TRBJ2-1	TRBV12-3/TRBV12-4	TRBD2	NA	CASILAGPSYNEQF	TGTGCCAGCATCTTAGCGGGCCCGTCCTACAATGAGCAGTTC
TRBJ2-2	TRBV11-2	TRBD1	NA	CANSLDRAATEEPFF	TGTGCCAACAGCCTGGACAGGGCCGCCACCGAGGAGCCGTTTTTT
TRBJ2-7	TRBV4-1	TRBD1	NA	CVSSQEDRYSYEEYF	TGCGTCAGCAGCCAAGAGGACAGGTACTCCTACGAGGAGTACTTC
TRBJ2-7	TRBV11-2	NA	once	CASSLVGGLGNEQYF	TGTGCCAGCAGCTTAGTGGGCGGCTTGGGGAACGAGCAGTACTTC
TRBJ2-5	TRBV20-1	TRBD2	NA	CSARDFLTGAGETQYF	TGCAGTGCTAGAGATTTCCTAACGGGAGCGGGGGAGACCCAGTACTTC
TRBJ2-7	TRBV5-6	NA	NA	CASSLTSTCEQYF	TGTGCCAGCAGCTTGACCAGTACCTGCGAGCAGTACTTC
TRBJ1-1	TRBV10-2	NA	NA	CASSETGNTEAFF	TGCGCCAGTAGTGAGACAGGGAACACTGAAGCTTTCTTT
TRBJ2-1	TRBV6-5	TRBD2	NA	CASRLAENSEQSF	TGTGCCAGTCGACTAGCGGAGAACAGTGAGCAGTCCTTC
TRBJ2-3	TRBV7-2	NA	NA	CASSQTWIDWVLTDTQYF	TGTGCCAGCAGCCAGACTTGGATTGACTGGGTTTTAACAGATACGCAGTATTTT
TRBJ2-2	TRBV6-1	TRBD2	NA	CATSGPGLVGTGELSF	TGTGCCACCAGTGGTCCGGGACTAGTGGGGACCGGGGAGCTGTCTTTT
TRBJ2-1	TRBV28	TRBD2	NA	CASTPASGIYDEQFF	TGTGCCAGCACCCCTGCTAGCGGGATCTACGATGAACAGTTCTTC
TRBJ2-3	TRBV10-3	NA	many	CAISETPLPGDADTQYF	TGTGCCATCAGTGAGACCCCACTACCGGGAGATGCAGATACGCAGTATTTT
TRBJ2-6	TRBV6-5	NA	NA	CASSYFIAVGANVPAF	TGTGCCAGCAGTTACTTCATAGCGGTCGGGGCCAACGTCCCGGCTTTC
TRBJ2-5	TRBV12-3/TRBV12-4	TRBD2	NA	CASSKGTSASLRQETQYF	TGTGCCAGCAGTAAGGGGACTAGCGCGAGCCTTCGACAGGAGACCCAGTACTTC
TRBJ2-1	TRBV6-2/TRBV6-3	NA	NA	CVSSSPPLRYNGQFF	TGTGTCAGCAGTTCCCCCCCTTTACGGTACAATGGGCAGTTCTTC
TRBJ2-3	TRBV29-1	TRBD2	NA	CSALTSGGGGMQYF	TGCAGCGCCCTGACTAGCGGAGGGGGGGGTATGCAATATTTT